This T cell receptor (beta chain) was obtained from a study of blood T cell repertoires in COVID-19. As for the study in general: Material from acute and convalescent COVID-19 was sourced from the United States, Italy and Spain. Sources were T cells, B-cell-depleted T cells, or PBMCs; the material itself was cDNA or gDNA.

Source study methods: Amplified reference gene primers provided the basis for estimating nucleated cell counts. The assay was immunoSEQ multiplex PCR, and TCRdb's table has in-frame clones only and misses some. That table gives V, J and clone size, and the DNA gave D and trimming. Counted here are hundreds of thousands of clones, about 86% occurring once; the ten biggest clones make up around 2.1%. The CDR3 consists of 14 residues. Germline assignment: CDR1 SGHNT and CDR2 YYREEE (reference sequence). Losses at the gene ends were 3 bases for V and 5 bases for J; bases not matched to a gene: 2. The receptor was isolated from a woman aged 30 to 39 who had recovered from COVID-19. Input material: peripheral blood. The rearrangement links TRBV5-4 to TRBJ2-7, with 13 bases identical to TRBD2. CDR3 sequence: CASSSGLAGDEQYF. Written as DNA, the CDR3 is TGTGCCAGCAGCTCCGGACTAGCGGGAGACGAGCAGTACTTC. Variable domain in full (rest from reference TRBV5-4 and TRBJ2-7): ETGVTQSPTHLIKTRGQQVTLRCSSQSGHNTVSWYQQALGQGPQFIFQYYREEENGRGNFPPRFSGLQFPNYSSELNVNALELDDSALYLCASSSGLAGDEQYFGPGTRLTVT.